This T cell receptor (beta chain) was captured by sequencing in a study of blood T cell repertoires in COVID-19. For the study at large: Spain, Italy and the United States supplied samples that represented acute and convalescent COVID-19. PBMCs, B-cell-depleted T cells, or T cells were the source of the cDNA or gDNA that made up the material.

Source study methods: Amplifying reference gene primers gave estimates of nucleated cell counts. The repertoire was sequenced with immunoSEQ multiplex PCR; TCRdb's copy has only in-frame clones and lacks some. V and J calls and clone size are copied from that table; D and trimming were computed from the DNA. The sample includes under 95,000 clones, roughly 90% seen only once; the top ten take 17%. CDR3 length: 12 amino acids. Between the trimmed V and J ends, which lost 4 bases and 5 bases, there was a span of 8 bases. Germline CDR1 reads SGHTA; CDR2 reads FQGNSA. This clone was detected once. Source material: peripheral blood. The chain joins TRBV7-2 to TRBJ1-2, with D unclear. This sequence originates from an elderly man in a cohort sampled during active COVID-19. In DNA form, the CDR3 reads TGTGCCAGCAGCTCCACTGAGTATGGCTACACCTTC. This encodes CASSSTEYGYTF.